The sequence of this T cell receptor beta chain was determined in a study of spatial heterogeneity in lung cancer. Concerning this clonotype itself: The antigen is undetermined.

One entry per CDR3 protein, called by TCRdb with MiXCR from the 5' RACE reads. The table includes about 20,000 distinct CDR3 sequences, 2.8% detected once. The time point: sample taken at primary tumor resection. From tumor, nontumor lung or frozen PBMC, whole RNA was taken unsorted for sequencing. V gave up 4 bases and J gave up 5 bases, with 6 bases separating them. The germline CDR1 and CDR2 sequences are SQVTM and ANQGSEA. This CDR3 comprises 11 residues. Overall study findings and caveats: Counts of expanded alpha and beta TCRs within tumors tracked the tumor nonsynonymous mutation count.

This specimen consisted of lung tumor tissue, obtained at surgery. This sequence was found in a male donor with early-stage non-small cell lung cancer. This chain connects TRBV29-1 to TRBJ2-1; either TRBD1 or TRBD2 may supply D (5 bases each). The CDR3 nucleotides are TGCAGCGTTGGAGGGGACAATGAGCAGTTCTTC. Its protein product is CSVGGDNEQFF.